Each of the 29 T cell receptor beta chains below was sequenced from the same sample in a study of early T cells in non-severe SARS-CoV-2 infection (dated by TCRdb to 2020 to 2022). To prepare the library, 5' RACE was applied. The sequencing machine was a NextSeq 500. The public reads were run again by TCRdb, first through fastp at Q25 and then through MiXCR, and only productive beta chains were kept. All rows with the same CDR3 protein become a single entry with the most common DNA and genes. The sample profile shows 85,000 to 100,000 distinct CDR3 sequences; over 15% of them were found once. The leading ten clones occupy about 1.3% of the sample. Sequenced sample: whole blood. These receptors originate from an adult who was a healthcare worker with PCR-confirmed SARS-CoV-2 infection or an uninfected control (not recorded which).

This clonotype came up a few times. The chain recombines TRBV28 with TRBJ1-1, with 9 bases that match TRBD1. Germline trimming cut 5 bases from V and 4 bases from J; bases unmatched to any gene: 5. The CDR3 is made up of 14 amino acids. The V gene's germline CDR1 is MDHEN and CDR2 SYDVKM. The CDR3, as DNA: TGTGCCAGCAGTCCGGGACAGGGTTCCACTGAAGCTTTCTTT. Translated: CASSPGQGSTEAFF.

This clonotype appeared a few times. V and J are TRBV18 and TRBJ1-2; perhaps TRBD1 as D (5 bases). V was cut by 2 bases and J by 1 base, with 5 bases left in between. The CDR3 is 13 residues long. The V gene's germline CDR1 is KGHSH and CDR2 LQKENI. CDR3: CASSPDSNYGYTF. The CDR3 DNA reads TGTGCCAGCTCACCAGACAGTAACTATGGCTACACCTTC.

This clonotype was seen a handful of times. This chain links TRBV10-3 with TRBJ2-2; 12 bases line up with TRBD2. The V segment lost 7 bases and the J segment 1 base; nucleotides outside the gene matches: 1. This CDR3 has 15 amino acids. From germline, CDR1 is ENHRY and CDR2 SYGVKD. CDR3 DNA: TGTGCCATCACGACTAGCGGGAGGAACACCGGGGAGCTGTTTTTT. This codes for CAITTSGRNTGELFF.

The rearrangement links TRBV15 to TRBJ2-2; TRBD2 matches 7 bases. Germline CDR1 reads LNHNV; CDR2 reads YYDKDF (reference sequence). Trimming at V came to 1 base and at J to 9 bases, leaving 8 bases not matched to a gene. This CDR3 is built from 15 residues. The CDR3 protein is CATSRVQRDGRELFF. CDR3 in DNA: TGTGCCACCAGCAGAGTACAGCGGGACGGCCGGGAGCTGTTTTTT.

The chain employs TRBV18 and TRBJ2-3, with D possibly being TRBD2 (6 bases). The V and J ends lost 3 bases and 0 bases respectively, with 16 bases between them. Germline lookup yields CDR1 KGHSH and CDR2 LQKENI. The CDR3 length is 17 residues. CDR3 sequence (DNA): TGTGCCAGCTCACCTCGAATCCGGGACTCAAGCACAGATACGCAGTATTTT. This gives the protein CASSPRIRDSSTDTQYF. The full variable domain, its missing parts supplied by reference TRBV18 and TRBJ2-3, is NAGVMQNPRHLVRRRGQEARLRCSPMKGHSHVYWYRQLPEEGLKFMVYLQKENIIDESGMPKERFSAEFPKEGPSILRIQQVVRGDSAAYFCASSPRIRDSSTDTQYFGPGTRLTVL.

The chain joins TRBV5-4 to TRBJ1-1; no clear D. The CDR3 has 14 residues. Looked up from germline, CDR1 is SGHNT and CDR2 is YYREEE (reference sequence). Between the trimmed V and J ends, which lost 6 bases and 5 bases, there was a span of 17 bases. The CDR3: CASTSTKAGTEAFF. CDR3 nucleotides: TGTGCCAGCACCTCAACCAAAGCGGGAACTGAAGCTTTCTTT. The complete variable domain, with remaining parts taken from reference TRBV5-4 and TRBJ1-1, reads ETGVTQSPTHLIKTRGQQVTLRCSSQSGHNTVSWYQQALGQGPQFIFQYYREEENGRGNFPPRFSGLQFPNYSSELNVNALELDDSALYLCASTSTKAGTEAFFGQGTRLTVV.

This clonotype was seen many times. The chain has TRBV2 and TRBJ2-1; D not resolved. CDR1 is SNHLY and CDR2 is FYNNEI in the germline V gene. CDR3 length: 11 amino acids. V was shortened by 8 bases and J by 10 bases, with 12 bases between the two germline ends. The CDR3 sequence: CASSLIGEQFF. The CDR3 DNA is TGTGCCAGCTCCCTGATAGGGGAGCAGTTCTTC.

CDR3 nucleotide sequence: TGTGCCAGCAGCTCAGGCGGAGGGGGTGGAAACACCATATATTTT. Translating gives CASSSGGGGGNTIYF. The gene calls are TRBV9 and TRBJ1-3; possibly TRBD1 for D (6 bases). The V end was cut by 4 bases, the J end by 3 bases, with 14 bases between. Germline V gene data show CDR1 as SGDLS and CDR2 as YYNGEE. CDR3 size: 15 residues.

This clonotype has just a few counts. The CDR3 spells CASSHAGNSYNEQFF. The CDR3 bases are TGTGCCAGCAGTCATGCGGGGAACTCCTACAATGAGCAGTTCTTC. The chain combines TRBV5-4 with TRBJ2-1; D may be TRBD2 (6 bases). This CDR3 has 15 residues. V dropped 5 bases and J dropped 0 bases, with 12 bases sitting between them. Germline loops: CDR1 SGHNT, CDR2 YYREEE (reference sequence).

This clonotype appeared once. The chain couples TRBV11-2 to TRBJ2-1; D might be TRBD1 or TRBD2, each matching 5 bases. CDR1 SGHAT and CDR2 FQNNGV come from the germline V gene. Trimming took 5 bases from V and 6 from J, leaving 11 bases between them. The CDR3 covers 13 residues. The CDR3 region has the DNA TGTGCCAGCAGCCTTTGGGGGTTCAATGAGCAGTTCTTC. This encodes CASSLWGFNEQFF.

CDR3 residues: CASNYESGTPNTEAFF. In nucleotides, the CDR3 is TGTGCCAGCAATTACGAATCCGGGACACCGAACACTGAAGCTTTCTTT. The chain combines TRBV28 with TRBJ1-1, with a possible D match to TRBD1 (6 bases). The length of the CDR3 is 16 residues. Germline-derived CDR1 and CDR2 are MDHEN and SYDVKM. V lost 7 bases and J lost 1, with 19 bases in between.

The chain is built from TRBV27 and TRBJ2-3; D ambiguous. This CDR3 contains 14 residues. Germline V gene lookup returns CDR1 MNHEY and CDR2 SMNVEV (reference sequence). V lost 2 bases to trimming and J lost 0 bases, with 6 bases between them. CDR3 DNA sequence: TGTGCCAGCAGTTTAGAAACTAGCACAGATACGCAGTATTTT. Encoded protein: CASSLETSTDTQYF.

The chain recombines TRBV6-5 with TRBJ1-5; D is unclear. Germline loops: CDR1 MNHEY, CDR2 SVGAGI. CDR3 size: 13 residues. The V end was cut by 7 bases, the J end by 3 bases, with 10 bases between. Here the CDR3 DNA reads TGTGCCAGCACCGCCGGACCCAATCAGCCCCAGCATTTT. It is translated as CASTAGPNQPQHF.

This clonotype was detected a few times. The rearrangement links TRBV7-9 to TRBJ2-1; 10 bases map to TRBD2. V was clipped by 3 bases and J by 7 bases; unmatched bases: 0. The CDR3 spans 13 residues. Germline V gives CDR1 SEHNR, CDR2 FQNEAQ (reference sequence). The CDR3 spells CASSFSGRNEQFF. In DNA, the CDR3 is TGTGCCAGCAGCTTTAGCGGGAGGAATGAGCAGTTCTTC. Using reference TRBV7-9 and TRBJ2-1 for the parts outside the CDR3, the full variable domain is DTGVSQNPRHKITKRGQNVTFRCDPISEHNRLYWYRQTLGQGPEFLTYFQNEAQLEKSRLLSDRFSAERPKGSFSTLEIQRTEQGDSAMYLCASSFSGRNEQFFGPGTRLTVL.

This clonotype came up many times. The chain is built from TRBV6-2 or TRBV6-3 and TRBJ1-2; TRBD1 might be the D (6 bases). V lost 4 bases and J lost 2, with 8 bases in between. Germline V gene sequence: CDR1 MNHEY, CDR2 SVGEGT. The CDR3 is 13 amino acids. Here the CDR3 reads CASSWDTNYGYTF. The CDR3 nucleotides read TGTGCCAGCAGTTGGGACACGAACTATGGCTACACCTTC.

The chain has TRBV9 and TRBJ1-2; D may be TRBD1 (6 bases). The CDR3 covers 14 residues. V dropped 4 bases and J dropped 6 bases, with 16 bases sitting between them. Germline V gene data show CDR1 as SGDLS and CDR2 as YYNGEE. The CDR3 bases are TGTGCCAGCAGCCCAGACAGGAGGGTCAATGGCTACACCTTC. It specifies CASSPDRRVNGYTF.

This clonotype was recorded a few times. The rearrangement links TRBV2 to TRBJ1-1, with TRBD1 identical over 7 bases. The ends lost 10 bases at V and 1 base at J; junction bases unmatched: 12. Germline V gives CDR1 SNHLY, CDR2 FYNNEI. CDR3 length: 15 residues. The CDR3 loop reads CATPPTGTENTEAFF. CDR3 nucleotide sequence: TGTGCCACCCCACCCACCGGGACAGAGAACACTGAAGCTTTCTTT. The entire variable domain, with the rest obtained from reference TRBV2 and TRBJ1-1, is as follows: EPEVTQTPSHQVTQMGQEVILRCVPISNHLYFYWYRQILGQKVEFLVSFYNNEISEKSEIFDDQFSVERPDGSNFTLKIRSTKLEDSAMYFCATPPTGTENTEAFFGQGTRLTVV.

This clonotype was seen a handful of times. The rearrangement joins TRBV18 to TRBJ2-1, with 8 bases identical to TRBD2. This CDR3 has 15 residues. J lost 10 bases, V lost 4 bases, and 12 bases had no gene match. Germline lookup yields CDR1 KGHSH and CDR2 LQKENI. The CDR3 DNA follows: TGTGCCAGCTCACGCAGCGGGGGCCCCATCGGGGAGCAGTTCTTC. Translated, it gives CASSRSGGPIGEQFF.

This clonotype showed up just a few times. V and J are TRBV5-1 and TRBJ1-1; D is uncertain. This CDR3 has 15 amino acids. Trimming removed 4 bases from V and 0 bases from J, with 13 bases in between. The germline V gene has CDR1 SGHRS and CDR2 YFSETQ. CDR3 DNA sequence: TGCGCCAGCAGCCCCGAGAGGGTAATGAACACTGAAGCTTTCTTT. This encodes CASSPERVMNTEAFF.

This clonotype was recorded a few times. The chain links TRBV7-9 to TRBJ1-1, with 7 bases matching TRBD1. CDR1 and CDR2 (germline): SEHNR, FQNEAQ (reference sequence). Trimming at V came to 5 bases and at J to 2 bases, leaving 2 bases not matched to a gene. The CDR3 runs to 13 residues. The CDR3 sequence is CASSAGGNTEAFF. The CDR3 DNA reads TGTGCCAGCAGCGCAGGGGGTAACACTGAAGCTTTCTTT.

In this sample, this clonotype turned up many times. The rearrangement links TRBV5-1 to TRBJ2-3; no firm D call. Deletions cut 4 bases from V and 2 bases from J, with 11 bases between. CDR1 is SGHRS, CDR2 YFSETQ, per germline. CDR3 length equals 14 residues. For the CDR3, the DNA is TGCGCCAGCAGCGACGGGCAGTTCACAGATACGCAGTATTTT. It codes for CASSDGQFTDTQYF.

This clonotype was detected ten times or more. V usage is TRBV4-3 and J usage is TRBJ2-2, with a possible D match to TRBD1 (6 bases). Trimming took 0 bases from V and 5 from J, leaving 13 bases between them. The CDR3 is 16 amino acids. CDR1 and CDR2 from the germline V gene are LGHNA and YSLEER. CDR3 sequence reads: CASSQDLSGETGELFF. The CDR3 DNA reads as TGCGCCAGCAGCCAAGATTTGTCAGGGGAGACCGGGGAGCTGTTTTTT.

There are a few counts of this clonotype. As DNA, the CDR3 is TGTGCCAGCAGCCGGGACAGGGAATCCTACAATGAGCAGTTCTTC. It specifies CASSRDRESYNEQFF. The gene calls are TRBV7-7 and TRBJ2-1; the match to TRBD1 covers 9 bases. The germline V gene has CDR1 SSHAT and CDR2 FNYEAQ (reference sequence). CDR3 size: 15 residues. Trimming removed 5 bases from V and 1 base from J; junction bases left unmatched: 3.

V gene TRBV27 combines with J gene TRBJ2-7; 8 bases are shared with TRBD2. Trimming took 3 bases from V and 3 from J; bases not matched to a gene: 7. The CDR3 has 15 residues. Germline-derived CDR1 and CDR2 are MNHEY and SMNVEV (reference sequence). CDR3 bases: TGTGCCAGCAGTTTTTCCCCGGGACTAGGCTACGAGCAGTACTTC. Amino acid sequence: CASSFSPGLGYEQYF.

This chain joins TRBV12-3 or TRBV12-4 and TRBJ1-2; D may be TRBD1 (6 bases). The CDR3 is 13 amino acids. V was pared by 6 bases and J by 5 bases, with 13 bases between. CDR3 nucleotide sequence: TGTGCCAGCAGCCCCACAGGGACTTATGGCTACACCTTC. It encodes CASSPTGTYGYTF.

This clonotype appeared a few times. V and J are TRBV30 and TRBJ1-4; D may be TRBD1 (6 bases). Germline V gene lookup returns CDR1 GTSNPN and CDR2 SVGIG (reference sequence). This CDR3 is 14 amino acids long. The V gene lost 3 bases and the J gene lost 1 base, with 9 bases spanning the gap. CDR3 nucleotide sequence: TGTGCCTGGAGCAGGGGTATAACTAATGAAAAACTGTTTTTT. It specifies CAWSRGITNEKLFF.

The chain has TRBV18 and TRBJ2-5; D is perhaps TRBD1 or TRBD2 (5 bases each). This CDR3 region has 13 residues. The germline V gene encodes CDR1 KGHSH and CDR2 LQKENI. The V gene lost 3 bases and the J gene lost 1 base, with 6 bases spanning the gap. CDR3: CASSPGAQETQYF. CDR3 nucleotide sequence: TGTGCCAGCTCACCCGGGGCCCAAGAGACCCAGTACTTC.

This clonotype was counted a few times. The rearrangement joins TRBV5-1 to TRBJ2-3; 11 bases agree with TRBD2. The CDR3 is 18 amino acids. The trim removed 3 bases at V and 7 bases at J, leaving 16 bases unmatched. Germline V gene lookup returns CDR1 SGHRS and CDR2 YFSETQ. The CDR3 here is CASSYSVSGTSGSNTQYF. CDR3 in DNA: TGCGCCAGCAGCTATTCAGTCTCCGGGACTAGCGGTTCAAATACGCAGTATTTT.

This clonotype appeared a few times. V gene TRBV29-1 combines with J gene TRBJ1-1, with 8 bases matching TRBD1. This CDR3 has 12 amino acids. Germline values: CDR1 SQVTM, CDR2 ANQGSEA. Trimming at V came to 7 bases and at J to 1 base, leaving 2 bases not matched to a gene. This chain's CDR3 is CSAGQGNTEAFF. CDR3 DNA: TGCAGCGCCGGACAGGGGAACACTGAAGCTTTCTTT.